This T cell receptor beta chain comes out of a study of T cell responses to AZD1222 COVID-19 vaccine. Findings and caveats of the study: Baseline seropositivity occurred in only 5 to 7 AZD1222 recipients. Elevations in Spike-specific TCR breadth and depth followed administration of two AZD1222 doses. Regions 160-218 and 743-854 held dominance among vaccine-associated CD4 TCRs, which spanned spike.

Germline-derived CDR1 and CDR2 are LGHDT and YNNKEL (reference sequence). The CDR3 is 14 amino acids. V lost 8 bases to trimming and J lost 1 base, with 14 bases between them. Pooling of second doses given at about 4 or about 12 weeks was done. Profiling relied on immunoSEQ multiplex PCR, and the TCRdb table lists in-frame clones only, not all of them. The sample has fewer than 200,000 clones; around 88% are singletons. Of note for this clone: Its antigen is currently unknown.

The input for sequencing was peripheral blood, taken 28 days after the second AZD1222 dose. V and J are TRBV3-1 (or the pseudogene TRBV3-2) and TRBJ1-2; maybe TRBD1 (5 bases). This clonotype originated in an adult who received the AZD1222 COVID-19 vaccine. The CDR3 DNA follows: TGTGCCAGCGCAAAAGGGAGGGGTAACTATGGCTACACCTTC. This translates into CASAKGRGNYGYTF.